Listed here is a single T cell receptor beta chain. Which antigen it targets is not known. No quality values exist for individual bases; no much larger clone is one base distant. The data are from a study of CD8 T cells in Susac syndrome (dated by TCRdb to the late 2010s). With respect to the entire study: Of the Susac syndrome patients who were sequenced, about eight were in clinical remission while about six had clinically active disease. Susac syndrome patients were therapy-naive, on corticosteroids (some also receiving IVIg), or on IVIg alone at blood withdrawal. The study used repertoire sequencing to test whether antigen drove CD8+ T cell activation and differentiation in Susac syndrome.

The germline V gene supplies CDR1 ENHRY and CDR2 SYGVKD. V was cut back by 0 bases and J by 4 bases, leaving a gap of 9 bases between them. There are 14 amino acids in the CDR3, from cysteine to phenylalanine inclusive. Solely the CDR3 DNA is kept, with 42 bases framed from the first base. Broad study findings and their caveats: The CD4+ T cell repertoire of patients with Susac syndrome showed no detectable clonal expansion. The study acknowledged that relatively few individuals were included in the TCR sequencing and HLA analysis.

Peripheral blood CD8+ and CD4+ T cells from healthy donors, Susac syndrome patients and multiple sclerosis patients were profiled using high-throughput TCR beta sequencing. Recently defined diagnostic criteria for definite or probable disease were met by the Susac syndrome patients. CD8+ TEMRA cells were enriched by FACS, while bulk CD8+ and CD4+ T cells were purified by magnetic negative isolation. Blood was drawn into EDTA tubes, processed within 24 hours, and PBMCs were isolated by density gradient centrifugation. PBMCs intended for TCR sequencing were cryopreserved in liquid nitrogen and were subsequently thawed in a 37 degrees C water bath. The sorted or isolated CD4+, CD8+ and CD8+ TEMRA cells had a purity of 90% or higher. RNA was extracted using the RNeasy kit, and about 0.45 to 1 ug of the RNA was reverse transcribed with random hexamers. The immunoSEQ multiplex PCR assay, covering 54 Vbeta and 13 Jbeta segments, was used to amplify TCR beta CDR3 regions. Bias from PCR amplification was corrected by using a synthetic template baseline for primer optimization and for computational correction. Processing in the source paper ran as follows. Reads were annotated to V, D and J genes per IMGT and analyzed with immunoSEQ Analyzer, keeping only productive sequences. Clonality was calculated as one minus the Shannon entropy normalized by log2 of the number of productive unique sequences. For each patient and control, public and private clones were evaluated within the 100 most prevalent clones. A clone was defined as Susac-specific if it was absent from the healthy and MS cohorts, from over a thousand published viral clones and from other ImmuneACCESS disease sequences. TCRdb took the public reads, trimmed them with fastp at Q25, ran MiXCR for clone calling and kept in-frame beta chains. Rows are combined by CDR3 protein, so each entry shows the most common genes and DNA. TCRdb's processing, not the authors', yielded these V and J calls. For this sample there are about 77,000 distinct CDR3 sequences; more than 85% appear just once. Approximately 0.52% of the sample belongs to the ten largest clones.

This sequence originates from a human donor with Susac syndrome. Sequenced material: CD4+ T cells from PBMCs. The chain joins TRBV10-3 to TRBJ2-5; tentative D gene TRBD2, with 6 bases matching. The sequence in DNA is TGTGCCATCAGTGAGTCTGGAGGGGTAGAGACCCAGTACTTC. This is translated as CAISESGGVETQYF.